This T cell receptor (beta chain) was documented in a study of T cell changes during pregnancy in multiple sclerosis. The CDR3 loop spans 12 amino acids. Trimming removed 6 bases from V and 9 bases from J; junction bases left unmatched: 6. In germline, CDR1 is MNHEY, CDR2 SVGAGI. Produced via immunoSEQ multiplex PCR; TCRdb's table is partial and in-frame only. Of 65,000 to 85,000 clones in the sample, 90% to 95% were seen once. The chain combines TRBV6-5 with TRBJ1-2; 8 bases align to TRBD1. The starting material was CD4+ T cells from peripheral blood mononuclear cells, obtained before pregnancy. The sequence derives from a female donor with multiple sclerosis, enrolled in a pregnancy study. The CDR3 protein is CASRNDRGRYTF. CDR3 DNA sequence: TGTGCCAGCAGAAACGACAGGGGTCGCTACACCTTC.